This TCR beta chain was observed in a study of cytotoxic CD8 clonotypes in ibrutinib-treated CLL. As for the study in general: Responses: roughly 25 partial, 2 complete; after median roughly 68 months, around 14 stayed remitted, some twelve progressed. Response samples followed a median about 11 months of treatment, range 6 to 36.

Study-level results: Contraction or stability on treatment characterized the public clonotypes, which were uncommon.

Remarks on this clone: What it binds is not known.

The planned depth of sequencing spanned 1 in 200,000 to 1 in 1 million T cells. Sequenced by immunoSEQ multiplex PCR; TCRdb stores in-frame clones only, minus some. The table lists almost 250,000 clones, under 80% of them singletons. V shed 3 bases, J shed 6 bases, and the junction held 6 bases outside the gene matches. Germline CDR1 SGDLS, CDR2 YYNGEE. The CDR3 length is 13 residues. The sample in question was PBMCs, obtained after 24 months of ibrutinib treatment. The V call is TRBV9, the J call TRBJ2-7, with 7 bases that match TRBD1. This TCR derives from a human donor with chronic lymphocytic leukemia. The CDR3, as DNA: TGTGCCAGCAGCGAAGACAGGGAGAGCGAGCAGTACTTC. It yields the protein CASSEDRESEQYF. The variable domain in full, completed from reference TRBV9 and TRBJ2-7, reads DSGVTQTPKHLITATGQRVTLRCSPRSGDLSVYWYQQSLDQGLQFLIQYYNGEERAKGNILERFSAQQFPDLHSELNLSSLELGDSALYFCASSEDRESEQYFGPGTRLTVT.